Below, one T cell receptor (beta chain) is given with its context. Its antigen specificity is not known. No base quality values were provided; no much bigger clone lies one nucleotide off. This sample stems from a study of blood T cell repertoires in COVID-19 (dated by TCRdb to the early 2020s). Looking at the study overall: The collaborator samples originated in the United States, Italy and Spain and spanned the acute and convalescent phases of COVID-19. The material from the prospective study consisted of cDNA or gDNA derived from T cells, B-cell-depleted T cells, or PBMCs. The dataset comprised deeply sampled blood TCRbeta repertoires from subjects exposed to, actively infected with, or recovered from COVID-19. The repertoires were released in a freely available public database meant as a resource for research on the immune response to SARS-CoV-2. The samples were drawn from two sources: the first 160 participants of the ongoing ImmuneRACE study, and 1,254 subjects contributed by 6 global collaborators. A de-identified subject ID, COVID-19 status, age in years and sex were almost always included in the sample metadata. Where available, HLA class I and class II types were taken from metadata supplied by the sample provider and were not determined by assay-based typing.

Overall study results and their limits: The amount of clinical and demographic metadata varied by source and participant and was provided uncurated.

TCRbeta CDR3 regions were amplified from genomic DNA using the immunoSEQ Assay, a bias-controlled multiplex PCR. The authors' analysis ran thus. The number of nucleated cells in each sample was estimated by amplification of reference gene primers within the assay. To quantify the absolute abundance of each unique TCRbeta CDR3 rearrangement, sequence reads were collapsed and filtered. For each sample, productive Simpson clonality was calculated by taking the square root of Simpson's diversity index across productive rearrangements. The table was pulled from immuneACCESS by TCRdb, which kept in-frame rearrangements only. Such tables lose some clones; where checked, under half of the loss comes from unresolved V genes, and the rest has no known cause. V and J calls and clone size come straight from that table; D and trimming were deduced from the DNA. Here the sample has a few hundred thousand clones; roughly 92% occur a single time. The top ten clonotypes cover over 0.7% of the sample.

Participants in the prospective study were aged 18 to 89 years, lived in over 20 United States geographic areas, and enrolled through a virtual design. To assign participants to cohorts, the prospective study relied on clinical history that participants themselves reported in a screening survey and a study questionnaire. Exposed participants had been in contact, within 2 weeks of entering the study, with a person who had a PCR-confirmed or clinician-diagnosed case of COVID-19. In the prospective study, mobile phlebotomists collected whole blood, serum and a nasopharyngeal or oropharyngeal swab from each participant. Participants in the prospective study had the option to provide additional blood draws and questionnaires over a roughly two-month period. Before DNA extraction, prospective study blood samples were shipped either frozen or at room temperature. A distance of 20 bases separates the germline ends of V and J, which lose 7 bases and 2 bases respectively. The CDR3, cysteine through phenylalanine, is 15 amino acids long. Only CDR3 DNA remains: 45 bases, in frame from the first base. The germline V gene sets CDR1 to SQVTM and CDR2 to ANQGSEA.

Material for sequencing was PBMCs or T cells enriched from blood (not recorded which). The V and J segments used are TRBV29-1 and TRBJ1-1, and possibly TRBD1, on 5 matching bases. The TCR sequence derives from a middle-aged woman who had been exposed to COVID-19. The CDR3 region: CSAGGGRATNTEAFF. The DNA is TGCAGCGCTGGGGGGGGTAGGGCCACTAACACTGAAGCTTTCTTT.